Presented here are 17 T cell receptor beta chains from one specimen sequenced in a study of shared clonotypes between healthy human individuals. Profiled with immunoSEQ multiplex PCR; TCRdb holds only in-frame clones, not every one. The data contain about 2,500,000 clones, 90% to 95% of them seen just once; the ten biggest clones take up over 0.12%. The sample consisted of naive CD4+ T cells sorted from blood. Subset described: CD45RA+ positively selected. All receptors come from a man in his late teens or twenties in good health.

Remarks on this clone: The sample has other DNA sequences that encode this CDR3 too. The V gene is TRBV7-2, the J gene TRBJ1-5; D may be TRBD1 (5 bases). The germline V and J ends were trimmed by 0 bases and 4 bases, with 7 bases remaining between them. Germline values: CDR1 SGHTA, CDR2 FQGNSA. The length of the CDR3 is 14 residues. Written as DNA, the CDR3 is TGTGCCAGCAGCTTAGCGTCAGGGAATCAGCCCCAGCATTTT. Protein: CASSLASGNQPQHF. Supplemented by reference TRBV7-2 and TRBJ1-5, the full variable domain reads GAGVSQSPSNKVTEKGKDVELRCDPISGHTALYWYRQSLGQGLEFLIYFQGNSAPDKSGLPSDRFSAERTGGSVSTLTIQRTQQEDSAVYLCASSLASGNQPQHFGDGTRLSIL.

This clone has a single count. The genes are TRBV18 and TRBJ2-1; D possibly corresponds to TRBD1 (6 bases). Germline assignment: CDR1 KGHSH and CDR2 LQKENI. The CDR3 contains 14 residues. The V end lost 3 bases, the J end lost 10 bases, and 16 bases lay between the germline ends. The CDR3 nucleotides are TGTGCCAGCTCACCTTTAGCCAAGGGGGAGGAGCAGTTCTTC. It is translated as CASSPLAKGEEQFF.

The CDR3 here is CAWSRGREKVTQYF. Here the CDR3 DNA reads TGTGCCTGGAGTAGGGGGCGGGAGAAGGTGACCCAGTACTTC. This sequence joins TRBV30 and TRBJ2-5, with D tentatively TRBD1 or TRBD2 (7 bases each). Trimming shortened V by 2 bases and J by 7 bases, and 17 bases separated the two germline ends. The CDR3 has 14 amino acids. From germline, CDR1 is GTSNPN and CDR2 SVGIG (reference sequence).

The chain recombines TRBV18 with TRBJ1-4, with D possibly TRBD1 on 6 matching bases. The V gene's germline CDR1 is KGHSH and CDR2 LQKENI. The CDR3 is 13 residues long. Trimming left V 3 bases short and J 11 bases short, with 13 bases between. The CDR3, as DNA: TGTGCCAGCTCACCCAACGACAGGTCGAAACTGTTTTTT. This translates into CASSPNDRSKLFF.

In DNA, the CDR3 is TGTAACCGTAGTTACTCCTACGAGCAGTACTTC. Its translation: CNRSYSYEQYF. The rearrangement uses TRBV12-2 and TRBJ2-7; no check of the table's D call, TRBD2, against the DNA was made. TRBV12-2 is noted as a pseudogene. The CDR3 is made up of 11 amino acids.

CDR3 coding DNA: TGCGCCAGCACCAGCGGGGAGGGGAAAAACATTCAGTACTTC. Its protein is CASTSGEGKNIQYF. The V gene is TRBV5-1, the J gene TRBJ2-4, with TRBD2 matching over 7 bases. Trimming removed 6 bases from V and 4 bases from J; junction bases left unmatched: 7. This CDR3 contains 14 residues. Germline assignment: CDR1 SGHRS and CDR2 YFSETQ.

The V call is TRBV6-5, the J call TRBJ1-2; TRBD1 matches at 7 bases. J was trimmed by 3 bases and V by 8 bases; bases with no gene match: 12. CDR3 length equals 15 residues. Per the germline V gene, CDR1 is MNHEY and CDR2 is SVGAGI. The CDR3 spells CASHKPGTAYYGYTF. The CDR3 nucleotides read TGTGCCAGCCACAAGCCCGGGACAGCCTACTATGGCTACACCTTC.

This chain uses TRBV4-3 with TRBJ2-3; D possibly uses TRBD1 or TRBD2 (7 bases each). Germline CDR1 LGHNA, CDR2 YSLEER. Trimming removed 4 bases from V and 3 bases from J, with 20 bases in between. CDR3 length: 17 amino acids. CDR3 protein: CASSLQIGGGRTDTQYF. The CDR3 DNA follows: TGCGCCAGCAGCCTCCAAATAGGGGGCGGGAGAACAGATACGCAGTATTTT.

The chain is built from TRBV7-6 and TRBJ2-2, with TRBD1 identical over 8 bases. V shed 1 base and J 4 bases; nucleotides not matched to a gene: 11. The CDR3 is 18 residues long. Germline-derived CDR1 and CDR2 are SGHVS and FNYEAQ. The CDR3 sequence: CASSLEGFRDRGTGELFF. In nucleotides, the CDR3 is TGTGCCAGCAGCTTAGAAGGGTTTAGAGACAGGGGCACCGGGGAGCTGTTTTTT.

This sequence joins TRBV19 and TRBJ2-3, with TRBD1 matching 9 bases. The V gene's germline CDR1 is LNHDA and CDR2 SQIVND (reference sequence). Trimming at V came to 5 bases and at J to 6 bases, leaving 9 bases not matched to a gene. The CDR3 sequence is 15 residues long. The CDR3 protein is CASSHGTGNIDTQYF. CDR3 bases: TGTGCCAGTAGTCACGGGACAGGGAACATCGATACGCAGTATTTT.

Comment on this clone: Other DNA sequences in this specimen translate into the identical CDR3. J is TRBJ2-7 and V is TRBV7-9; TRBD2 matches at 12 bases. CDR1 and CDR2 from the germline V gene are SEHNR and FQNEAQ (reference sequence). The CDR3 has 14 amino acids. Losses at the gene ends were 5 bases for V and 4 bases for J; bases not matched to a gene: 3. The CDR3 DNA reads as TGTGCCAGCAGCCCGGGACTAGCGGGTTACGAGCAGTACTTC. This sequence encodes CASSPGLAGYEQYF. The variable domain in full, completed from reference TRBV7-9 and TRBJ2-7, reads DTGVSQNPRHKITKRGQNVTFRCDPISEHNRLYWYRQTLGQGPEFLTYFQNEAQLEKSRLLSDRFSAERPKGSFSTLEIQRTEQGDSAMYLCASSPGLAGYEQYFGPGTRLTVT.

The chain is built from TRBV28 and TRBJ2-5, with no clear D. Trimming left V 2 bases short and J 7 bases short, with 8 bases between. CDR1 is MDHEN, CDR2 SYDVKM, per germline. CDR3 length: 12 residues. The CDR3 region is CASSLELGTQYF. CDR3 in DNA: TGTGCCAGCAGTTTAGAATTAGGGACCCAGTACTTC.

The chain couples TRBV19 to TRBJ1-1, with 7 bases identical to TRBD1. V gave up 7 bases and J gave up 4 bases; unmatched junction bases: 3. The germline CDR1 and CDR2 sequences are LNHDA and SQIVND (reference sequence). The CDR3 sequence is 12 residues long. For the CDR3, the DNA is TGTGCCAGTACAGACAGGGTCACTGAAGCTTTCTTT. Protein: CASTDRVTEAFF.

This sequence joins TRBV6-5 and TRBJ2-6, with unresolved D. CDR3 size: 14 residues. V was pared by 5 bases and J by 0 bases, with 5 bases between. CDR1 is MNHEY, CDR2 SVGAGI, per germline. Here the CDR3 reads CASSQASGANVLTF. CDR3 sequence (DNA): TGTGCCAGCAGTCAGGCCTCTGGGGCCAACGTCCTGACTTTC.

The chain couples TRBV25-1 to TRBJ2-1, with D maybe TRBD2 (6 bases). Germline-derived CDR1 and CDR2 are MGHDK and SYGVNS. There are 14 residues in the CDR3. Trimming shortened V by 5 bases and J by 6 bases, and 14 bases separated the two germline ends. CDR3 DNA sequence: TGTGCCAGCAGTCCGTCCGGGACTTCCAATGAGCAGTTCTTC. Protein product: CASSPSGTSNEQFF.

The chain has TRBV5-1 and TRBJ2-5; a weak D match, TRBD2 (5 bases). With the DNA end fitting TRBJ2-7 better, the J assignment may be wrong. CDR3 length: 14 amino acids. Germline V gene lookup returns CDR1 SGHRS and CDR2 YFSETQ. The CDR3 loop is CASSIGLSGYEQYF. DNA for the CDR3: TGCGCCAGCAGCATAGGACTTTCGGGCTACGAGCAGTACTTC.

This chain connects TRBV5-4 to TRBJ2-1; D may be TRBD1 (6 bases). This CDR3 is 14 amino acids long. CDR1 SGHNT and CDR2 YYREEE come from the germline V gene (reference sequence). The ends were cut back, 4 bases at V and 7 bases at J, with 15 bases in the middle. The CDR3 reads CASSPRQGPNEQFF. The CDR3 DNA sequence: TGTGCCAGCAGCCCCCGGCAGGGGCCAAATGAGCAGTTCTTC.